One sample yielded the 23 T cell receptor beta chains listed below, sequenced in a study of shared clonotypes between healthy human individuals. Naive CD8 isolation took CD45RO-negative cells positively selected for CCR7 and excluded terminally differentiated effector memory CD45RA+ cells. The data were produced by immunoSEQ multiplex PCR, yet TCRdb's version contains in-frame clones alone and is incomplete. The data hold approximately 1.9 million clones, with 80% to 95% observed a single time. The sample consisted of naive CD8+ T cells from PBMCs. The source is a young man in good health. Some clones in this sample may be carry-over from other donors' samples.

This chain's CDR3 is CASSQDLAGETGYEQYF. CDR3 bases: TGCGCCAGCAGCCAAGACTTGGCCGGGGAAACGGGCTACGAGCAGTACTTC. The chain is built from TRBV4-3 and TRBJ2-7; perhaps TRBD2 as D (5 bases). Trimming shortened V by 0 bases and J by 3 bases, and 18 bases separated the two germline ends. Germline V gene sequence: CDR1 LGHNA, CDR2 YSLEER. This CDR3 has 17 amino acids.

This clone was counted a single time. At the DNA level, this CDR3 is encoded by other sequences in the same sample as well. The CDR3 DNA is TGCGCCAGCAGCCAAGATGGGACTAGCGGACGCTACGAGCAGTACTTC. It is translated as CASSQDGTSGRYEQYF. This sequence joins TRBV4-3 and TRBJ2-7; 11 bases align to TRBD2. Germline loops: CDR1 LGHNA, CDR2 YSLEER. Unmatched junction bases numbered 4, after V lost 0 bases and J lost 3 bases. The CDR3 covers 16 residues.

The genes are TRBV5-1 and TRBJ1-2; D might be TRBD1 (5 bases). Between the trimmed V and J ends, which lost 6 bases and 4 bases, there was a span of 13 bases. The CDR3 spans 13 residues. CDR1 is SGHRS and CDR2 is YFSETQ in the germline V gene. CDR3 region: CASTKGTPYGYTF. The CDR3 DNA is TGCGCCAGCACTAAGGGGACCCCCTATGGCTACACCTTC.

The V gene is TRBV19, the J gene TRBJ1-2; TRBD1 might be the D (5 bases). Germline V gene data show CDR1 as LNHDA and CDR2 as SQIVND (reference sequence). The length of the CDR3 is 14 residues. Trimming shortened V by 5 bases and J by 0 bases, and 10 bases separated the two germline ends. CDR3 sequence reads: CASSQTVPNYGYTF. CDR3 nucleotide sequence: TGTGCCAGTAGTCAGACAGTTCCTAACTATGGCTACACCTTC.

This clone was seen just once. V is TRBV5-1 and J is TRBJ2-1, with 12 bases identical to TRBD2. V shed 5 bases and J 6 bases; nucleotides not matched to a gene: 6. CDR1 and CDR2 from the germline V gene are SGHRS and YFSETQ. The CDR3 has 15 amino acids. CDR3 bases: TGCGCCAGCAGACCAGGACTAGCGGGATTCAATGAGCAGTTCTTC. Residues: CASRPGLAGFNEQFF.

The chain couples TRBV10-1 to TRBJ2-7; 7 bases are a match to TRBD1. Germline lookup yields CDR1 WNHNN and CDR2 SYGVQD (reference sequence). The CDR3 loop spans 13 amino acids. The CDR3 nucleotides read TGCGCGCGGACAGGTAGGGAGAGGCGGGAGCAGTACTTC. Its protein product is CARTGRERREQYF.

The rearrangement uses TRBV7-9 and TRBJ2-2, with 8 bases fitting TRBD2. Germline CDR1 and CDR2: SEHNR and FQNEAQ (reference sequence). The trim removed 5 bases at V and 2 bases at J, leaving 7 bases unmatched. The length of the CDR3 is 16 residues. The CDR3 DNA reads TGTGCCAGCAGCACGGGACTAGACATCAACACCGGGGAGCTGTTTTTT. Amino acids: CASSTGLDINTGELFF.

The rearrangement links TRBV19 to TRBJ2-3; possibly TRBD1 for D (6 bases). Between the trimmed V and J ends, which lost 3 bases and 0 bases, there was a span of 13 bases. This CDR3 comprises 16 residues. CDR1 LNHDA and CDR2 SQIVND come from the germline V gene (reference sequence). CDR3: CASSMWTATSTDTQYF. CDR3 in DNA: TGTGCCAGTAGTATGTGGACAGCAACTAGCACAGATACGCAGTATTTT.

This clone was seen only once. Additional DNA sequences in this sample encode the identical CDR3. The chain combines TRBV9 with TRBJ1-5; D possibly corresponds to TRBD1 (5 bases). CDR1 and CDR2 (germline): SGDLS, YYNGEE. The CDR3 covers 15 residues. The ends were cut back, 2 bases at V and 1 base at J, with 10 bases in the middle. The CDR3 spells CASSVGGSSNQPQHF. The CDR3 DNA sequence: TGTGCCAGCAGCGTCGGGGGTAGCAGCAATCAGCCCCAGCATTTT.

V is TRBV4-3 and J is TRBJ2-1, with D unclear. Germline CDR1 LGHNA, CDR2 YSLEER. This CDR3 comprises 17 residues. With 4 bases removed from V and 2 bases from J, the gap between germline ends came to 18 bases. The CDR3 coding sequence is TGCGCCAGCAGCCCCCTCCTAGAAAGATCCGCCTACAATGAGCAGTTCTTC. It codes for CASSPLLERSAYNEQFF.

This clone was observed once. The V call is TRBV2, the J call TRBJ2-1, with TRBD2 matching 12 bases. The CDR3 loop spans 16 amino acids. CDR1 is SNHLY, CDR2 FYNNEI, per germline. V was clipped by 0 bases and J by 7 bases; unmatched bases: 4. CDR3 amino acids: CASSEAPLAGGNEQFF. The CDR3 coding sequence is TGTGCCAGCAGTGAAGCGCCACTAGCGGGAGGTAATGAGCAGTTCTTC.

V usage is TRBV7-9 and J usage is TRBJ1-1; D gene ambiguous. This CDR3 spans 14 amino acids. Germline V gives CDR1 SEHNR, CDR2 FQNEAQ (reference sequence). V lost 5 bases and J 6 bases, leaving 16 bases between the germline ends. CDR3 protein: CASSPGSGPSEAFF. CDR3 coding DNA: TGTGCCAGCAGCCCCGGCTCGGGCCCGTCTGAAGCTTTCTTT. Combining the CDR3 with reference TRBV7-9 and TRBJ1-1 gives the whole variable domain DTGVSQNPRHKITKRGQNVTFRCDPISEHNRLYWYRQTLGQGPEFLTYFQNEAQLEKSRLLSDRFSAERPKGSFSTLEIQRTEQGDSAMYLCASSPGSGPSEAFFGQGTRLTVV.

The rearrangement uses TRBV5-5 and TRBJ2-1; weak D call: TRBD1 (5 bases). Germline-derived CDR1 and CDR2 are SGHKS and YYEKEE (reference sequence). Trimming removed 4 bases from V and 2 bases from J, with 16 bases in between. The CDR3 loop spans 16 amino acids. CDR3 in amino acids: CASSPSDSIPYNEQFF. DNA of the CDR3: TGTGCCAGCAGCCCGAGCGACAGCATTCCCTACAATGAGCAGTTCTTC. Full variable domain (rest looked up from reference TRBV5-5 and TRBJ2-1): DAGVTQSPTHLIKTRGQQVTLRCSPISGHKSVSWYQQVLGQGPQFIFQYYEKEERGRGNFPDRFSARQFPNYSSELNVNALLLGDSALYLCASSPSDSIPYNEQFFGPGTRLTVL.

The J gene is TRBJ2-1, the V gene TRBV7-9; the D gene is possibly TRBD1 (5 bases). The length of the CDR3 is 14 residues. The germline V and J ends were trimmed by 5 bases and 3 bases, with 11 bases remaining between them. CDR1 is SEHNR and CDR2 is FQNEAQ in the germline V gene (reference sequence). The CDR3 DNA sequence: TGTGCCAGCAGCCCCGGACACATCTACAATGAGCAGTTCTTC. Residues: CASSPGHIYNEQFF. Looking up the rest from reference TRBV7-9 and TRBJ2-1 gives the full variable domain: DTGVSQNPRHKITKRGQNVTFRCDPISEHNRLYWYRQTLGQGPEFLTYFQNEAQLEKSRLLSDRFSAERPKGSFSTLEIQRTEQGDSAMYLCASSPGHIYNEQFFGPGTRLTVL.

V usage is TRBV10-3 and J usage is TRBJ1-4; 12 nucleotides match TRBD1. The J segment lost 3 bases and the V segment lost 2 bases, leaving 10 bases of the junction unmatched. Germline CDR1 reads ENHRY; CDR2 reads SYGVKD. The CDR3 contains 19 residues. The CDR3 here is CAISEQGTGGQNANEKLFF. CDR3 coding DNA: TGTGCCATCAGTGAGCAGGGGACAGGGGGCCAAAACGCTAATGAAAAACTGTTTTTT.

This chain uses TRBV14 with TRBJ2-3, with D tentatively TRBD1 (5 bases). The CDR3 loop spans 15 amino acids. V lost 5 bases and J lost 3, with 15 bases in between. CDR1 and CDR2 (germline): SGHDN, FVKESK. The CDR3 sequence is CASSFAQGRTDTQYF. CDR3 bases: TGTGCCAGCAGCTTTGCCCAGGGAAGGACAGATACGCAGTATTTT.

This clone was seen a few times. Here the CDR3 omits its conserved ending phenylalanine or tryptophan, so a read error is the likely source. Because the CDR3's place on the DNA is in doubt, the DNA is left out and the CDR3 is given as listed by TCRdb. The J gene is TRBJ1-1, the V gene TRBV5-6. The CDR3 is 12 amino acids long, termini counted. Germline lookup yields CDR1 SGHDT and CDR2 YYEEEE. The CDR3 protein is CASSLVGLPGFY.

The chain couples TRBV5-4 to TRBJ2-7, with a weak D call TRBD1 (6 bases). The CDR3 extends over 16 amino acids. Trimming cost V 3 bases and J 3 bases, with 19 bases left between them. CDR1 SGHNT and CDR2 YYREEE come from the germline V gene (reference sequence). The CDR3 bases are TGTGCCAGCAGCTCGTCGGTGTCAGGGGTCGGCTACGAGCAGTACTTC. Translating it yields CASSSSVSGVGYEQYF.

The chain employs TRBV7-9 and TRBJ2-7; TRBD1 agrees at 7 bases. The junction had 12 bases not matched to a gene; V was cut back by 5 bases and J by 2 bases. Germline V gives CDR1 SEHNR, CDR2 FQNEAQ (reference sequence). The CDR3 length is 16 residues. The CDR3 here is CASSPPTGKNAYEQYF. CDR3 in DNA: TGTGCCAGCAGCCCCCCGACAGGGAAAAATGCCTACGAGCAGTACTTC.

V and J are TRBV7-9 and TRBJ1-4; TRBD1 matches 9 bases. V was clipped by 4 bases and J by 4 bases; unmatched bases: 7. The V gene's germline CDR1 is SEHNR and CDR2 FQNEAQ (reference sequence). There are 16 residues in the CDR3. The CDR3 sequence: CASSSPGQGLNEKLFF. The CDR3 coding sequence is TGTGCCAGCAGCTCCCCCGGACAGGGGCTTAATGAAAAACTGTTTTTT.

The V call is TRBV6-1, the J call TRBJ2-4, with D unresolved. CDR3 length equals 19 residues. From germline, CDR1 is MNHNS and CDR2 SASEGT. V lost 0 bases, J lost 0 bases, and 18 bases lay in between. In nucleotides, the CDR3 is TGTGCCAGCAGTGAAGCCCCTGTCGTGGGCCTGATAGCCAAAAACATTCAGTACTTC. As protein: CASSEAPVVGLIAKNIQYF.

This chain connects TRBV15 to TRBJ2-3; D call uncertain. Germline values: CDR1 LNHNV, CDR2 YYDKDF (reference sequence). Trimming pared 6 bases from V and 0 bases from J, leaving 10 bases between. The CDR3 spans 14 residues. The CDR3 bases are TGTGCCACCAGTAGCAGCGCTAGCACAGATACGCAGTATTTT. Translating it yields CATSSSASTDTQYF.

This chain uses TRBV10-3 with TRBJ2-7; D call uncertain. In germline, CDR1 is ENHRY, CDR2 SYGVKD. V was pared by 0 bases and J by 2 bases, with 11 bases between. The CDR3 has 15 residues. The CDR3 bases are TGTGCCATCAGTGAGTCGAGTCTACTCACCTACGAGCAGTACTTC. Translation gives CAISESSLLTYEQYF.